This T cell receptor (beta chain) was captured in a study of blood T cells in healthy people across ages. Russia was home to the donors, healthy Caucasian individuals aged about 6 to 90. With 3 bases removed from V and 4 bases from J, the gap between germline ends came to 10 bases. The germline gives CDR1 SGDLS, CDR2 YYNGEE. The CDR3 length is 13 residues. For the second PCR, which ran for roughly 6 to 12 cycles, a sample-barcoded 5' primer and a J-beta primer mix were used. Each cDNA molecule, via a template-switch adaptor with 12 random nucleotides, was tagged. In TCRdb, the 5' RACE reads were re-called with MiXCR into one record per CDR3 protein. This table holds more than 500,000 distinct CDR3 sequences, 27% found once.

V usage is TRBV9 and J usage is TRBJ1-1; D uncertain. The sample comprised blood. The receptor comes from a woman aged 65 to 85 in good health. The CDR3 is CASSAYRPTEAFF. The DNA for the CDR3 is TGTGCCAGCAGCGCGTACAGACCCACTGAAGCTTTCTTT.